This T cell receptor (beta chain) came from a study of blood T cell repertoires in COVID-19. Study at large: COVID-19 samples from acute and convalescent phases originated in the United States, Italy and Spain.

In the original workflow: Nucleated cell number was recorded as an estimate derived from reference gene primer amplification. The data were produced by immunoSEQ multiplex PCR, yet TCRdb's version contains in-frame clones alone and is incomplete. V, J and clone size derive from that table, while D and trimming were established from the DNA sequence. This table has about 140,000 clones, roughly nine tenths appearing once. CDR3 length equals 15 residues. The V end lost 2 bases, the J end lost 0 bases, and 11 bases lay between the germline ends. CDR1 and CDR2 from the germline V gene are SGHRS and YFSETQ. Patients in Seattle were enrolled during active infection, then followed longitudinally. The sample holds a few counts of this clone.

This clonotype originated in a human donor with COVID-19, enrolled during active disease. The donor label of this sample is uncertain. The chain employs TRBV5-1 and TRBJ1-1, with a tentative D call TRBD1 (5 bases). Sequencing input: peripheral blood. The CDR3 loop is CASSFQGGLNTEAFF. CDR3 nucleotide sequence: TGCGCCAGCAGCTTCCAGGGAGGGTTGAACACTGAAGCTTTCTTT.